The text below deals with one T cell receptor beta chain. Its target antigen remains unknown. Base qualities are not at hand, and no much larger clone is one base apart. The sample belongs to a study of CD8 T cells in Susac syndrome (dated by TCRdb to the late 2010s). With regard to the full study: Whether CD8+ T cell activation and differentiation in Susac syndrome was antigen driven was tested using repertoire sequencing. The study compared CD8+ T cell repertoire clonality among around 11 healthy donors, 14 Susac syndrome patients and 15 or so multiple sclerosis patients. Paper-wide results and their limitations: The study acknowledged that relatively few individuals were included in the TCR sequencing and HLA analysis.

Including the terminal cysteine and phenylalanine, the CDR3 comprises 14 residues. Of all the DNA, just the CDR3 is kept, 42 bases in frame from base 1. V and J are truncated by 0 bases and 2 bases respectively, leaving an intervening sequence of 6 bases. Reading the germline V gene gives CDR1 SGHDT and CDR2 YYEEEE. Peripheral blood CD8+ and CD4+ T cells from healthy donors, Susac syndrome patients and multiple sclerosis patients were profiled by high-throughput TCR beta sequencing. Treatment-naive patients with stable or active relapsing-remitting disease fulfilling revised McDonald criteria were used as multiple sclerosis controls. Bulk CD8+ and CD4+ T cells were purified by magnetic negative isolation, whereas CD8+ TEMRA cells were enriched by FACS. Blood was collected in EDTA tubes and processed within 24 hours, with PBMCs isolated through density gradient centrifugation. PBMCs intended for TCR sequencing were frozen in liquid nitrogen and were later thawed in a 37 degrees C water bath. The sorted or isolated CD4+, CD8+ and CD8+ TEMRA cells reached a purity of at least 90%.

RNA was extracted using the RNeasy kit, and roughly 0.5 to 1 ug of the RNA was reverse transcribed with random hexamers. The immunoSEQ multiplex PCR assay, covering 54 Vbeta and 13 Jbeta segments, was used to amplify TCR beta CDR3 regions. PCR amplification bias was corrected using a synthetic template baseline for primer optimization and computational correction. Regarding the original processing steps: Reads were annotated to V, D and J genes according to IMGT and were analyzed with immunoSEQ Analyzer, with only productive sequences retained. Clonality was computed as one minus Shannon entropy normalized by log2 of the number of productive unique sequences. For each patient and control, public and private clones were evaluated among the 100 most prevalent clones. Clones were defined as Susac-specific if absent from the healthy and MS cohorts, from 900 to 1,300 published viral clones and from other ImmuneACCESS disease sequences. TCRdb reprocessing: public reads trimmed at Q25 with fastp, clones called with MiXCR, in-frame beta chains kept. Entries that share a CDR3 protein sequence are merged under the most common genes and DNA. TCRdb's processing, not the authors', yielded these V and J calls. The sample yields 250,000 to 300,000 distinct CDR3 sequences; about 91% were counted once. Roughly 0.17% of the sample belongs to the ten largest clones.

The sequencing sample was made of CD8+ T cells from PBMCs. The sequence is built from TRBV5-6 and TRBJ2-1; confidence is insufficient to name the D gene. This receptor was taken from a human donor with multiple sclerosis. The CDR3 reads CASSLGRPYNEQFF. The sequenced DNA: TGTGCCAGCAGCTTGGGCAGGCCCTACAATGAGCAGTTCTTC.